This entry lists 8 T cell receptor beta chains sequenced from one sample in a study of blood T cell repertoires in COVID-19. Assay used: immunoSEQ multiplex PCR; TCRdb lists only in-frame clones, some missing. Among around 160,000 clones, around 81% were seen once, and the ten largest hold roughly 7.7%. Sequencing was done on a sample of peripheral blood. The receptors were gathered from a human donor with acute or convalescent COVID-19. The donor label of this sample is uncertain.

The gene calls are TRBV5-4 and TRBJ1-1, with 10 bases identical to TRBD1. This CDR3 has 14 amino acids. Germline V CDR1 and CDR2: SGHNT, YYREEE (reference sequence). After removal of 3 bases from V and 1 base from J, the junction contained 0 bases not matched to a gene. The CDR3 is CASSWTGGNTEAFF. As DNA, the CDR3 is TGTGCCAGCAGCTGGACAGGGGGGAACACTGAAGCTTTCTTT.

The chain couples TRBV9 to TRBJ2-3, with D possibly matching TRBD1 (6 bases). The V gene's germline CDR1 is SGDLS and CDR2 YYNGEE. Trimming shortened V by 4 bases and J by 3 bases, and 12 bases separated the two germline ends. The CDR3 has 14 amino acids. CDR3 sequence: CASSSHRVTDTQYF. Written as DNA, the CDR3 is TGTGCCAGCAGCTCTCACAGGGTGACAGATACGCAGTATTTT.

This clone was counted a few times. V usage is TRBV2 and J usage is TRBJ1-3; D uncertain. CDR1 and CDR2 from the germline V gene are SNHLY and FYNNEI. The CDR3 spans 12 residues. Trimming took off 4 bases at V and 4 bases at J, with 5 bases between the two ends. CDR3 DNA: TGTGCCAGCAGTGGTCAGGGAAACACCATATATTTT. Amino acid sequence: CASSGQGNTIYF.

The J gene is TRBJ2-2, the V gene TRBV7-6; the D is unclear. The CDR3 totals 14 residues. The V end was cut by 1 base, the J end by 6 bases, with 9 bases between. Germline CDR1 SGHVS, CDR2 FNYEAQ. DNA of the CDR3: TGTGCCAGCAGCTTAGACGGTCACCCCGGGGAGCTGTTTTTT. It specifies CASSLDGHPGELFF.

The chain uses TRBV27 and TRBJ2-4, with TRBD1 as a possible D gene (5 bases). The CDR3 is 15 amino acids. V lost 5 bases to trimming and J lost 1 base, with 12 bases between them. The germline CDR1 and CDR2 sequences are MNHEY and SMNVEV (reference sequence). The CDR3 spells CASSPSKGAKNIQYF. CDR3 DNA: TGTGCCAGCAGTCCCAGCAAGGGGGCCAAAAACATTCAGTACTTC.

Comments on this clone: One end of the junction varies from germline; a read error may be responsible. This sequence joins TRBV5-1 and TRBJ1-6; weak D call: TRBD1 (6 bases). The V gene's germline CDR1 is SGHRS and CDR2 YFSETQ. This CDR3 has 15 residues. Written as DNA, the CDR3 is TGCGCCCGCAGCTTGGGGGGGGGCGTCAATTCACCCCTCCACTTT. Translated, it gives CARSLGGGVNSPLHF.

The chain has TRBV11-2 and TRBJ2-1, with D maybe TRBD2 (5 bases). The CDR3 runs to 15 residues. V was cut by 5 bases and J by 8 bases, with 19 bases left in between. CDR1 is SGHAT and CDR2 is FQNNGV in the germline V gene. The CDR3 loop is CASSPGWIGVHEQFF. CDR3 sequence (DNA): TGTGCCAGCAGCCCAGGTTGGATCGGGGTTCATGAGCAGTTCTTC.

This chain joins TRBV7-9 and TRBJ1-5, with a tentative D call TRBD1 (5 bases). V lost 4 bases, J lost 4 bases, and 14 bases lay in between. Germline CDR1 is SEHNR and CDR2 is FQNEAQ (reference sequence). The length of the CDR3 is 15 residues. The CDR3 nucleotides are TGTGCCAGCAGCTCTTCCGACAGTCCGAATCAGCCCCAGCATTTT. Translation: CASSSSDSPNQPQHF.